The 5 T cell receptor beta chains below all came from one sample that was sequenced in a study of blood T cell repertoires in COVID-19. Profiled with immunoSEQ multiplex PCR; TCRdb holds only in-frame clones, not every one. The sample comprises around 200,000 clones, approximately 83% of which are singletons, and around 2.5% rests with the top ten. Sequencing input: peripheral blood. The receptors derive from a woman aged 35 to 49 with active or convalescent COVID-19.

This clone was seen once. This rearrangement joins TRBV5-6 to TRBJ2-5; 8 bases map to TRBD1. From germline, CDR1 is SGHDT and CDR2 YYEEEE. V shed 4 bases, J shed 5 bases, and the junction held 7 bases outside the gene matches. The CDR3 extends over 14 amino acids. The DNA of the CDR3 is TGTGCCAGCAGCCCTCAGGGGGCGATGGAGACCCAGTACTTC. This codes for CASSPQGAMETQYF.

Comments on this clone: A junction end diverges from the germline sequence, so it may reflect a read error. The chain is built from TRBV10-3 and TRBJ1-2; TRBD1 matches 8 bases. The germline CDR1 and CDR2 sequences are ENHRY and SYGVKD. CDR3 length equals 16 residues. The CDR3 loop reads CATDRGKTMATPWWPF. The CDR3 DNA sequence: TGTGCCACTGACAGGGGCAAAACTATGGCTACCCCTTGGTGGCCCTTC.

DNA for the CDR3: TGTGCCAGCAGCCGCGACAGCTCTATTGGGTGGCAGTTCTTC. This codes for CASSRDSSIGWQFF. The V and J genes are TRBV7-9 and TRBJ2-1; perhaps TRBD1 as D (5 bases). CDR1 SEHNR and CDR2 FQNEAQ come from the germline V gene (reference sequence). The CDR3 spans 14 residues. Trimming took off 5 bases at V and 12 bases at J, with 20 bases between the two ends.

This chain uses TRBV10-3 with TRBJ2-1, with D possibly being TRBD2 (5 bases). CDR1 ENHRY and CDR2 SYGVKD come from the germline V gene. The CDR3 contains 15 residues. The V end was cut by 2 bases, the J end by 11 bases, with 19 bases between. The DNA for the CDR3 is TGTGCCATCAGTGAGAAAGGACTCGCCGGGGAGCAGCAGTTCTTC. This encodes CAISEKGLAGEQQFF.

This clone appeared once. V and J are TRBV14 and TRBJ1-6; a possible D gene is TRBD1 (6 bases). The ends were cut back, 0 bases at V and 8 bases at J, with 11 bases in the middle. The CDR3 length is 15 residues. Per germline, CDR1 SGHDN and CDR2 FVKESK. The CDR3 nucleotides are TGTGCCAGCAGCCAAGAGGGACATGGATATTCACCCCTCCACTTT. This codes for CASSQEGHGYSPLHF.